Each of the 23 T cell receptor beta chains below was sequenced from the same sample in a study of blood T cell repertoires in COVID-19. Data came from immunoSEQ multiplex PCR; TCRdb stores just in-frame clones and leaves some out. The sample consists of 120,000 or so clones, approximately 82% of them appearing once. The sample consisted of peripheral blood. These receptors were taken from an elderly man with active or convalescent COVID-19.

The J gene is TRBJ1-3, the V gene TRBV4-3, with D hard to call. V was shortened by 0 bases and J by 1 base, with 10 bases between the two germline ends. The CDR3 is made up of 16 amino acids. Germline V lookup: CDR1 LGHNA, CDR2 YSLEER. CDR3 nucleotides: TGCGCCAGCAGCCAAGAGCGAGGGAGGTCTGGAAACACCATATATTTT. As protein: CASSQERGRSGNTIYF.

The J gene is TRBJ1-2, the V gene TRBV6-1; TRBD1 aligns across 8 bases. The trim removed 6 bases at V and 2 bases at J, leaving 8 bases unmatched. Looked up from germline, CDR1 is MNHNS and CDR2 is SASEGT. The CDR3 runs 15 residues. This CDR3 is CASSLNRGENYGYTF. CDR3 nucleotide sequence: TGTGCCAGCAGCCTCAACAGGGGGGAGAACTATGGCTACACCTTC.

The gene calls are TRBV5-1 and TRBJ1-2, with a tentative D call TRBD1 (6 bases). Looked up from germline, CDR1 is SGHRS and CDR2 is YFSETQ. V was cut by 4 bases and J by 2 bases, with 15 bases left in between. The CDR3 is 15 residues long. The CDR3 is CASSTRDTSNYGYTF. CDR3 in DNA: TGCGCCAGCAGCACACGGGACACCTCGAACTATGGCTACACCTTC.

In DNA form, the CDR3 reads TGTGCCAGTAGTACCGGCGACAGAACCTATAATTCACCCCTCCACTTT. Translation: CASSTGDRTYNSPLHF. V and J are TRBV19 and TRBJ1-6; D is possibly TRBD1 (5 bases). The CDR3 is 16 residues long. Germline assignment: CDR1 LNHDA and CDR2 SQIVND (reference sequence). Trimming shortened V by 4 bases and J by 2 bases, and 12 bases separated the two germline ends.

This chain uses TRBV4-1 with TRBJ1-1, with D unclear. V was cut by 4 bases and J by 1 base, with 10 bases left in between. The CDR3 has 14 amino acids. CDR1 MGHRA and CDR2 YSYEKL come from the germline V gene. CDR3: CASSPRVENTEAFF. The CDR3 DNA is TGCGCCAGCAGCCCCCGGGTGGAGAACACTGAAGCTTTCTTT.

There are a few counts of this clone. V and J are TRBV5-1 and TRBJ2-6; D remains unclear. The CDR3 loop spans 18 amino acids. Trimming pared 0 bases from V and 0 bases from J, leaving 13 bases between. Germline CDR1 is SGHRS and CDR2 is YFSETQ. CDR3 coding DNA: TGCGCCAGCAGCTTGGCCAGGTTTACTTTCTCTGGGGCCAACGTCCTGACTTTC. The encoded protein is CASSLARFTFSGANVLTF.

The chain recombines TRBV2 with TRBJ2-5, with D unresolved. The ends were cut back, 5 bases at V and 4 bases at J, with 11 bases in the middle. The CDR3 has 13 residues. Germline CDR1 is SNHLY and CDR2 is FYNNEI. CDR3 sequence reads: CASSPPYLETQYF. CDR3 nucleotide sequence: TGTGCCAGCAGTCCGCCCTATTTAGAGACCCAGTACTTC.

As concerns this clone: Different DNA sequences within this sample yield the same CDR3. V gene TRBV5-6 combines with J gene TRBJ1-6; D is undetermined. V gave up 4 bases and J gave up 14 bases, with 16 bases separating them. Germline V gene sequence: CDR1 SGHDT, CDR2 YYEEEE. CDR3 length equals 13 residues. The CDR3 nucleotides are TGTGCCAGCAGCATTACGGAGGAGGTCACCCTCCACTTT. Translation gives CASSITEEVTLHF.

This clone was recorded once. J is TRBJ2-5 and V is TRBV7-9, with TRBD1 as a possible D gene (5 bases). The CDR3 runs to 15 residues. V lost 2 bases and J lost 2, with 12 bases in between. Germline CDR1 SEHNR, CDR2 FQNEAQ (reference sequence). The CDR3 loop reads CASSLIDSMQETQYF. The DNA of the CDR3 is TGTGCCAGCAGCTTAATCGACAGCATGCAAGAGACCCAGTACTTC.

This chain joins TRBV10-3 and TRBJ1-3, with D possibly being TRBD1 (6 bases). The CDR3 runs to 16 residues. Germline V gene sequence: CDR1 ENHRY, CDR2 SYGVKD. V was pared by 5 bases and J by 0 bases, with 14 bases between. The DNA of the CDR3 is TGTGCCATCAGTAGCGGCAGAGGGGGCTCTGGAAACACCATATATTTT. Its protein product is CAISSGRGGSGNTIYF.

This clone is classed as medium-sized. The genes are TRBV5-1 and TRBJ2-1; the match to TRBD2 covers 8 bases. This CDR3 has 17 amino acids. Germline values: CDR1 SGHRS, CDR2 YFSETQ. J lost 4 bases, V lost 0 bases, and 9 bases had no gene match. The CDR3 region has the DNA TGCGCCAGCAGCTTGGAGTATGCGCGGGGGGCTTACAATGAGCAGTTCTTC. Translation: CASSLEYARGAYNEQFF.

V and J are TRBV27 and TRBJ2-2; D possibly corresponds to TRBD2 (7 bases). This CDR3 has 17 residues. Germline V gene sequence: CDR1 MNHEY, CDR2 SMNVEV (reference sequence). Between the trimmed V and J ends, which lost 1 base and 4 bases, there was a span of 16 bases. The CDR3 coding sequence is TGTGCCAGCAGTTTATGGGGGGGGCGTAAGTTCACCGGGGAGCTGTTTTTT. Amino acids: CASSLWGGRKFTGELFF.

This clone was counted only a few times. The genes are TRBV3-1 (or the pseudogene TRBV3-2) and TRBJ1-5, with D perhaps matching TRBD1 (6 bases). In germline, CDR1 is LGHDT, CDR2 YNNKEL (reference sequence). The CDR3 has 14 residues. V was clipped by 4 bases and J by 8 bases, with 15 bases between them. CDR3 region: CASSPGHYAEPQHF. The CDR3 DNA sequence: TGTGCCAGCAGCCCGGGACACTATGCGGAGCCCCAGCATTTT.

J is TRBJ1-6 and V is TRBV5-8, with D perhaps matching TRBD1 (6 bases). This CDR3 region has 16 residues. CDR1 and CDR2 (germline): SGHTS, YDEGEE. Deletions cut 1 base from V and 7 bases from J, with 15 bases between. This CDR3 is CASSLPGDPANSPLHF. CDR3 coding DNA: TGTGCCAGCAGCTTGCCAGGGGATCCGGCCAATTCACCCCTCCACTTT.

The V gene is TRBV19, the J gene TRBJ1-4, with D possibly being TRBD1 (5 bases). With 7 bases removed from V and 5 bases from J, the gap between germline ends came to 17 bases. Germline CDR1 LNHDA, CDR2 SQIVND (reference sequence). CDR3 size: 15 residues. CDR3 nucleotides: TGTGCCAGTAAGAGGCCGACAGCAAACAATGAAAAACTGTTTTTT. This codes for CASKRPTANNEKLFF.

The CDR3 DNA sequence: TGTGCCAGCAGCTTGTGGAAAGGGGTGTATGGCTACACCTTC. Translated: CASSLWKGVYGYTF. The genes are TRBV5-6 and TRBJ1-2; a weak D match, TRBD1 (5 bases). V was shortened by 1 base and J by 5 bases, with 12 bases between the two germline ends. Germline V gene lookup returns CDR1 SGHDT and CDR2 YYEEEE. The CDR3 covers 14 residues.

This chain connects TRBV29-1 to TRBJ1-2; D possibly corresponds to TRBD1 (5 bases). The germline CDR1 and CDR2 sequences are SQVTM and ANQGSEA. The CDR3 is made up of 12 amino acids. With 7 bases removed from V and 7 bases from J, the gap between germline ends came to 16 bases. CDR3 amino acids: CSGTAGDGGYTF. The CDR3 DNA is TGCAGCGGAACAGCGGGGGACGGTGGCTACACCTTC. The entire variable domain, with the rest obtained from reference TRBV29-1 and TRBJ1-2, is as follows: SAVISQKPSRDICQRGTSLTIQCQVDSQVTMMFWYRQQPGQSLTLIATANQGSEATYESGFVIDKFPISRPNLTFSTLTVSNMSPEDSSIYLCSGTAGDGGYTFGSGTRLTVV.

The V call is TRBV5-1, the J call TRBJ2-5; 13 nucleotides agree with TRBD2. Germline V gene lookup returns CDR1 SGHRS and CDR2 YFSETQ. J lost 3 bases, V lost 4 bases, and 3 bases had no gene match. The CDR3 length is 15 residues. CDR3 region: CASSPGTSGEETQYF. DNA for the CDR3: TGCGCCAGCAGCCCAGGGACTAGCGGGGAAGAGACCCAGTACTTC.

The rearrangement uses TRBV6-2 or TRBV6-3 and TRBJ2-2, with D possibly matching TRBD1 (5 bases). From germline, CDR1 is MNHEY and CDR2 SVGEGT. Trimming left V 2 bases short and J 6 bases short, with 13 bases between. The CDR3 sequence is 15 residues long. This CDR3 reads CASSYDQLTAGELFF. The CDR3 bases are TGTGCCAGCAGTTACGACCAATTGACAGCCGGGGAGCTGTTTTTT.

The chain links TRBV15 to TRBJ2-3, with D perhaps TRBD1 (6 bases). Germline V CDR1 and CDR2: LNHNV, YYDKDF (reference sequence). The length of the CDR3 is 14 residues. V was trimmed by 1 base and J by 8 bases, leaving 13 bases between them. The CDR3 loop reads CATSRGGPEGTQYF. DNA of the CDR3: TGTGCCACCAGCAGAGGGGGGCCCGAGGGTACGCAGTATTTT. Looking up the rest from reference TRBV15 and TRBJ2-3 gives the full variable domain: DAMVIQNPRYQVTQFGKPVTLSCSQTLNHNVMYWYQQKSSQAPKLLFHYYDKDFNNEADTPDNFQSRRPNTSFCFLDIRSPGLGDTAMYLCATSRGGPEGTQYFGPGTRLTVL.

This clone was observed once. The gene calls are TRBV5-4 and TRBJ1-6; 9 nucleotides align to TRBD1. V dropped 2 bases and J dropped 8; count of bases not matched to a gene: 5. The CDR3 has 15 residues. The V gene's germline CDR1 is SGHNT and CDR2 YYREEE (reference sequence). CDR3 nucleotide sequence: TGTGCCAGCAGCTTTACAGGGGGCAATGATTCACCCCTCCACTTT. Translated: CASSFTGGNDSPLHF.

This chain connects TRBV2 to TRBJ1-4, with a tentative D call TRBD1 (5 bases). Germline CDR1 and CDR2: SNHLY and FYNNEI. This CDR3 is built from 14 residues. Trimming pared 1 base from V and 10 bases from J, leaving 13 bases between. DNA for the CDR3: TGTGCCAGCAGTGAAGAGGGACTGCTCGGAAAACTGTTTTTT. It codes for CASSEEGLLGKLFF. The complete variable domain, with remaining parts taken from reference TRBV2 and TRBJ1-4, reads EPEVTQTPSHQVTQMGQEVILRCVPISNHLYFYWYRQILGQKVEFLVSFYNNEISEKSEIFDDQFSVERPDGSNFTLKIRSTKLEDSAMYFCASSEEGLLGKLFFGSGTQLSVL.

J is TRBJ1-3 and V is TRBV29-1; no definite D call. CDR1 is SQVTM and CDR2 is ANQGSEA in the germline V gene. The CDR3 contains 12 residues. The germline V and J ends were trimmed by 5 bases and 0 bases, with 5 bases remaining between them. CDR3 coding DNA: TGCAGCGTTCAATTCTCTGGAAACACCATATATTTT. Translation: CSVQFSGNTIYF.